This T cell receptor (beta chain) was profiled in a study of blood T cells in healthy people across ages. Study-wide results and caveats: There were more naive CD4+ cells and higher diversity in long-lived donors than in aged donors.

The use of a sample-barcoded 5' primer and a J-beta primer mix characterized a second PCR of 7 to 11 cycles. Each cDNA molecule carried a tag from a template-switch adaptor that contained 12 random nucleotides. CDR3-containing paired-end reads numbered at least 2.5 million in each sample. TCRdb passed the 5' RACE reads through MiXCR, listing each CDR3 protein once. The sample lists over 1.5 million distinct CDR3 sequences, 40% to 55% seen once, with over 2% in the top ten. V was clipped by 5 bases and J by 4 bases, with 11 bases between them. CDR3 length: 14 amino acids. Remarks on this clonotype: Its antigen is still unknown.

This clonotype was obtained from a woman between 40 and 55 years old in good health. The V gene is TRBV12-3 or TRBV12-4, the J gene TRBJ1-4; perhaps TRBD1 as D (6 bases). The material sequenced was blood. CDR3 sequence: CASSPQGFNEKLFF. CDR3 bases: TGTGCCAGCAGTCCTCAGGGGTTTAATGAAAAACTGTTTTTT.